The clone carrying this T cell receptor beta chain was observed a few times. Its antigen is currently unknown. The CDR3 totals 16 residues. Germline values: CDR1 SGHDT, CDR2 YYEEEE. The ends were cut back, 1 base at V and 2 bases at J, with 13 bases in the middle. The data were obtained in a study of beta chain features in type 1 diabetes. General study findings and limits: Compared to healthy donors, patients appeared to have naive, central memory and Treg TCRB repertoires that were more alike. TCRB CDR3s were moderately but significantly shorter in Type 1 diabetes patients in all four CD4+ subsets.

TCRB transcripts that were expressed got sequenced, as all of the isolated RNA had been reverse transcribed. Assay: immunoSEQ multiplex PCR; the TCRdb copy retains only in-frame clones and omits some. This table has a few hundred thousand clones, roughly 12% appearing once. Averaging about 116 mL, one heparinised blood draw came from each individual donor. Material for sequencing was naive CD4+ T cells from blood. The clonotype originates from a young woman with type 1 diabetes. V usage is TRBV5-6 and J usage is TRBJ2-1, with D maybe TRBD1 (6 bases). The CDR3 DNA sequence: TGTGCCAGCAGCTTGTCAATGGGGGCTACCTACAATGAGCAGTTCTTC. It translates to CASSLSMGATYNEQFF.